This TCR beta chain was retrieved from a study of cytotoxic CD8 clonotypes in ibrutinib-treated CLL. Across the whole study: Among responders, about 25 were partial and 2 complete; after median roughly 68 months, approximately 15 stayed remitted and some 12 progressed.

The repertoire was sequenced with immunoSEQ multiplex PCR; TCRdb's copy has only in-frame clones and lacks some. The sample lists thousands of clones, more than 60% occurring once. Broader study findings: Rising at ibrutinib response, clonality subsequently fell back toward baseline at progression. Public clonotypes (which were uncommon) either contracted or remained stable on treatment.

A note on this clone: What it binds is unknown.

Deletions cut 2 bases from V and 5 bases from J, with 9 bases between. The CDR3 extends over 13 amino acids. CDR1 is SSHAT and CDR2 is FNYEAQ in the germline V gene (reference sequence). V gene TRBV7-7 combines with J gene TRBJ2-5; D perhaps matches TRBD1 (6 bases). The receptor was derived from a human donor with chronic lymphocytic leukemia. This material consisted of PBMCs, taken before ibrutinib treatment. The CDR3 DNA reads TGTGCCAGCAGCTTACAGGGGACGGAGACCCAGTACTTC. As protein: CASSLQGTETQYF.